This T cell receptor (beta chain) was identified during a study of blood T cell repertoires in COVID-19. The repertoire was sequenced with immunoSEQ multiplex PCR; TCRdb's copy has only in-frame clones and lacks some. The repertoire includes 45,000 to 55,000 clones, roughly 84% of them detected once, and over 7.5% sits in the top ten. V was pared by 3 bases and J by 2 bases, with 20 bases between. The CDR3 has 17 amino acids. Germline V lookup: CDR1 LGHNA, CDR2 YSLEER. This chain connects TRBV4-3 to TRBJ2-7, with D perhaps matching TRBD1 (7 bases). Sample: peripheral blood. The source is a man aged 50 to 60 with active COVID-19. The CDR3 loop reads CASSHTYRQGGPYEQYF. Here the CDR3 DNA reads TGCGCCAGCAGCCACACCTACCGGCAGGGGGGACCCTACGAGCAGTACTTC.